These 9 T cell receptor beta chains share one sample of origin, sequenced in a study of blood T cells in healthy people across ages. Then a second PCR, running about 7 to 11 cycles, was carried out with a sample-barcoded 5' primer and a J-beta primer mix. TCRdb used MiXCR to reprocess the 5' RACE reads, holding one entry per CDR3 protein. The sample shows about 590,000 distinct CDR3 sequences, approximately 30% of them seen only once. Specimen: blood. These receptors were collected from a woman older than 75 in good health.

This sequence joins TRBV20-1 and TRBJ1-1; D uncertain. The CDR3 sequence is 12 residues long. Germline loops: CDR1 DFQATT, CDR2 SNEGSKA (reference sequence). Trimming took 6 bases from V and 7 from J, leaving 15 bases between them. In DNA, the CDR3 is TGCAGTGCCCCCGGACGGAGCGGTGAAGCTTTCTTT. It yields the protein CSAPGRSGEAFF.

This clonotype was found many times. The chain couples TRBV7-9 to TRBJ2-2; weak D call: TRBD2 (6 bases). V lost 5 bases and J lost 2, with 12 bases in between. Germline CDR1 SEHNR, CDR2 FQNEAQ (reference sequence). The CDR3 runs to 15 residues. The CDR3 DNA is TGTGCCAGCAGCCCGGGACTCTCTAACACCGGGGAGCTGTTTTTT. It yields the protein CASSPGLSNTGELFF.

This clonotype was recorded many times. The V call is TRBV20-1, the J call TRBJ2-1; 9 nucleotides agree with TRBD2. Losses at the gene ends were 5 bases for V and 5 bases for J; bases not matched to a gene: 7. The germline CDR1 and CDR2 sequences are DFQATT and SNEGSKA (reference sequence). The CDR3 has 14 amino acids. CDR3 region: CSAGIAGANNEQFF. CDR3 coding DNA: TGCAGTGCTGGGATAGCGGGGGCCAACAATGAGCAGTTCTTC.

This clonotype was recorded many times. The rearrangement joins TRBV20-1 to TRBJ2-5; 10 nucleotides match TRBD1. V lost 5 bases to trimming and J lost 3 bases; unmatched junction nucleotides: 6. The CDR3 has 14 amino acids. Germline V gene lookup returns CDR1 DFQATT and CDR2 SNEGSKA (reference sequence). This chain's CDR3 is CSAAGTGEEETQYF. DNA of the CDR3: TGCAGTGCTGCCGGGACAGGGGAGGAAGAGACCCAGTACTTC.

This sequence joins TRBV3-1 and TRBJ1-1; D is uncertain. CDR1 and CDR2 from the germline V gene are LGHDT and YNNKEL (reference sequence). The CDR3 spans 11 residues. V lost 1 base and J 7 bases, leaving 4 bases between the germline ends. This CDR3 reads CASSQAREAFF. The CDR3 DNA reads as TGTGCCAGCAGCCAAGCGCGTGAAGCTTTCTTT.

The rearrangement links TRBV20-1 to TRBJ2-3; D could derive from TRBD1 or TRBD2 (7 bases each). The CDR3 is 14 amino acids. In germline, CDR1 is DFQATT, CDR2 SNEGSKA (reference sequence). V lost 5 bases, J lost 8 bases, and 20 bases lay in between. This chain's CDR3 is CSAEVGRGQTTQYF. Here the CDR3 DNA reads TGCAGTGCTGAAGTTGGGAGGGGACAGACTACGCAGTATTTT.

On this clonotype itself: Just one base apart from a much larger clone, this may be a read error. V usage is TRBV5-6 and J usage is TRBJ2-5, with D possibly TRBD1 on 6 matching bases. The CDR3 length is 14 residues. Per the germline V gene, CDR1 is SGHDT and CDR2 is YYEEEE. CDR3 sequence reads: CAGSRGQPQETQYF. The DNA of the CDR3 is TGTGCCGGCAGCAGAGGACAGCCACAAGAGACCCAGTACTTC.

The chain carries TRBV7-8 and TRBJ1-1; 8 bases are shared with TRBD1. Germline CDR1 reads SGHVS; CDR2 reads FQNEAQ. Trimming at V came to 4 bases and at J to 7 bases, leaving 5 bases not matched to a gene. This CDR3 comprises 13 residues. The CDR3 region is CASSSLGTGEAFF. The CDR3 region has the DNA TGTGCCAGCAGCTCCCTCGGGACAGGTGAAGCTTTCTTT. Supplemented by reference TRBV7-8 and TRBJ1-1, the full variable domain reads GAGVSQSPRYKVAKRGQDVALRCDPISGHVSLFWYQQALGQGPEFLTYFQNEAQLDKSGLPSDRFFAERPEGSVSTLKIQRTQQEDSAVYLCASSSLGTGEAFFGQGTRLTVV.

This clonotype has a count of ten or more. V and J are TRBV20-1 and TRBJ1-6; D remains unclear. Between the trimmed V and J ends, which lost 5 bases and 6 bases, there was a span of 11 bases. In germline, CDR1 is DFQATT, CDR2 SNEGSKA (reference sequence). The CDR3 has 13 amino acids. The chain's CDR3 is CSAYQQTNSPLHF. The CDR3 DNA follows: TGCAGTGCTTATCAGCAGACTAATTCACCCCTCCACTTT.